One and the same sample provided the 28 T cell receptor beta chains below, sequenced in a study of blood T cell repertoires in COVID-19. Profiling relied on immunoSEQ multiplex PCR, and the TCRdb table lists in-frame clones only, not all of them. The sample has about 380,000 clones; around 90% are singletons. The sequenced sample consisted of PBMCs or T cells enriched from blood (not recorded which). These receptors were collected from a woman between 18 and 29 years old who had recovered from COVID-19.

V gene TRBV5-1 combines with J gene TRBJ2-1; 10 bases are shared with TRBD2. In germline, CDR1 is SGHRS, CDR2 YFSETQ. This CDR3 is built from 16 residues. The junction had 15 bases not matched to a gene; V was cut back by 7 bases and J by 8 bases. CDR3 nucleotides: TGCGCCAGCCCGGAGACTAGCGGGCCCCCGGTGGATGAGCAGTTCTTC. It translates to CASPETSGPPVDEQFF.

The CDR3 DNA is TGCGCCAGCAGTGAGTCAAGAGGCATGGCGGCTTTCTTT. As protein: CASSESRGMAAFF. This rearrangement joins TRBV10-2 to TRBJ1-1, with D unclear. CDR1 is WSHSY and CDR2 is SAAADI in the germline V gene. V dropped 0 bases and J dropped 11 bases, with 13 bases sitting between them. The CDR3 runs to 13 residues.

The chain couples TRBV6-6 to TRBJ1-5; unclear D gene. V was shortened by 5 bases and J by 7 bases, with 15 bases between the two germline ends. This CDR3 has 14 residues. The germline CDR1 and CDR2 sequences are MNHNY and SVGAGI (reference sequence). CDR3: CASSHGEARQPQHF. CDR3 nucleotide sequence: TGTGCCAGCAGTCACGGGGAGGCGAGACAGCCCCAGCATTTT.

This clone was counted a few times. The CDR3 nucleotides are TGCGCCAGCAGCCAAAGCGGTGATACGCAGTATTTT. This gives the protein CASSQSGDTQYF. The chain combines TRBV4-1 with TRBJ2-3; a weak D match, TRBD2 (5 bases). Trimming removed 2 bases at V and 6 bases at J, with 6 bases between. The germline gives CDR1 MGHRA, CDR2 YSYEKL. The CDR3 has 12 amino acids.

The genes are TRBV5-1 and TRBJ2-7; 8 bases match TRBD2. Germline lookup yields CDR1 SGHRS and CDR2 YFSETQ. Trimming cost V 2 bases and J 5 bases; bases outside gene matches: 3. The CDR3 runs to 13 residues. This CDR3 reads CASSFRGGHEQYF. The CDR3 DNA is TGCGCCAGCAGCTTCCGCGGGGGGCACGAGCAGTACTTC. The full variable domain, in which reference TRBV5-1 and TRBJ2-7 provide the parts outside the CDR3, is KAGVTQTPRYLIKTRGQQVTLSCSPISGHRSVSWYQQTPGQGLQFLFEYFSETQRNKGNFPGRFSGRQFSNSRSEMNVSTLELGDSALYLCASSFRGGHEQYFGPGTRLTVT.

V is TRBV5-6 and J is TRBJ2-3; weak D call: TRBD1 (6 bases). V shed 2 bases and J shed 2 bases, with 15 bases lying between them. Germline loops: CDR1 SGHDT, CDR2 YYEEEE. The CDR3 loop spans 16 amino acids. CDR3 residues: CASSLQGIPATDTQYF. CDR3 DNA sequence: TGTGCCAGCAGCTTACAGGGAATACCCGCCACAGATACGCAGTATTTT. Using reference TRBV5-6 and TRBJ2-3 for the parts outside the CDR3, the full variable domain is DAGVTQSPTHLIKTRGQQVTLRCSPKSGHDTVSWYQQALGQGPQFIFQYYEEEERQRGNFPDRFSGHQFPNYSSELNVNALLLGDSALYLCASSLQGIPATDTQYFGPGTRLTVL.

This clone was observed a single time. This rearrangement joins TRBV9 to TRBJ2-3; the D gene is possibly TRBD2 (6 bases). Germline loops: CDR1 SGDLS, CDR2 YYNGEE. With 3 bases removed from V and 9 bases from J, the gap between germline ends came to 14 bases. This CDR3 is 13 amino acids long. The CDR3 is CASSGGTVRTQYF. In DNA form, the CDR3 reads TGTGCCAGCAGCGGCGGGACTGTTAGGACGCAGTATTTT.

V is TRBV5-6 and J is TRBJ1-2; 7 nucleotides match TRBD1. CDR3 length: 14 residues. V shed 2 bases and J 3 bases; nucleotides not matched to a gene: 4. The germline V gene encodes CDR1 SGHDT and CDR2 YYEEEE. Here the CDR3 DNA reads TGTGCCAGCAGCTTCTCCGGGACAGACTATGGCTACACCTTC. This sequence encodes CASSFSGTDYGYTF. Full variable domain (rest looked up from reference TRBV5-6 and TRBJ1-2): DAGVTQSPTHLIKTRGQQVTLRCSPKSGHDTVSWYQQALGQGPQFIFQYYEEEERQRGNFPDRFSGHQFPNYSSELNVNALLLGDSALYLCASSFSGTDYGYTFGSGTRLTVV.

The count of this clone is one. The chain has TRBV3-1 (or the pseudogene TRBV3-2) and TRBJ2-7; 9 bases map to TRBD1. The ends lost 4 bases at V and 4 bases at J; junction bases unmatched: 8. The CDR3 spans 15 residues. Germline CDR1 is LGHDT and CDR2 is YNNKEL (reference sequence). CDR3 region: CASSPFLGQGYEQYF. The CDR3 nucleotides read TGTGCCAGCAGCCCTTTTTTGGGACAGGGATACGAGCAGTACTTC.

J is TRBJ1-1 and V is TRBV6-1; 7 bases fit TRBD1. The CDR3 covers 14 residues. CDR1 and CDR2 (germline): MNHNS, SASEGT. The ends lost 2 bases at V and 4 bases at J; junction bases unmatched: 4. Written as DNA, the CDR3 is TGTGCCAGCAGTGAAAAGGGGGCGAGCACTGAAGCTTTCTTT. It translates to CASSEKGASTEAFF.

The chain is built from TRBV24-1 and TRBJ1-2; D gene unclear. This CDR3 comprises 14 residues. Germline values: CDR1 KGHDR, CDR2 SFDVKD. With 3 bases removed from V and 8 bases from J, the gap between germline ends came to 15 bases. In nucleotides, the CDR3 is TGTGCCACCAGTGATACGCCATCGCGGGAGGGCTACACCTTC. Its translation: CATSDTPSREGYTF.

The V gene is TRBV29-1, the J gene TRBJ1-2; D gene ambiguous. The CDR3 extends over 12 amino acids. From germline, CDR1 is SQVTM and CDR2 ANQGSEA. The V end was cut by 2 bases, the J end by 4 bases, with 8 bases between. The CDR3 is CSVETQVYGYTF. The CDR3 DNA follows: TGCAGCGTTGAAACTCAGGTCTATGGCTACACCTTC.

This chain connects TRBV5-1 to TRBJ1-1, with a tentative D call TRBD1 (6 bases). The ends were cut back, 4 bases at V and 8 bases at J, with 18 bases in the middle. CDR1 and CDR2 (germline): SGHRS, YFSETQ. The CDR3 is made up of 14 amino acids. The CDR3 DNA reads as TGCGCCAGCAGCCTGGGACACTCCCTATGGGAAGCTTTCTTT. The encoded protein is CASSLGHSLWEAFF.

Points on this clone: Other nucleotide sequences in the sample specify the same CDR3. The rearrangement uses TRBV29-1 and TRBJ2-2; D possibly corresponds to TRBD1 (5 bases). Deletions cut 2 bases from V and 2 bases from J, with 6 bases between. The germline V gene encodes CDR1 SQVTM and CDR2 ANQGSEA. The CDR3 covers 13 residues. The CDR3 region is CSVEQGNTGELFF. The CDR3, as DNA: TGCAGCGTTGAACAGGGAAACACCGGGGAGCTGTTTTTT.

V is TRBV6-5 and J is TRBJ1-4, with D uncertain. Germline-derived CDR1 and CDR2 are MNHEY and SVGAGI. This CDR3 contains 15 residues. Trimming shortened V by 5 bases and J by 0 bases, and 10 bases separated the two germline ends. CDR3 amino acids: CASSRQMATNEKLFF. In DNA form, the CDR3 reads TGTGCCAGCAGTCGTCAGATGGCAACTAATGAAAAACTGTTTTTT.

The rearrangement links TRBV3-1 (or the pseudogene TRBV3-2) to TRBJ2-7; 9 positions agree with TRBD1. V trimming: 4 bases; J trimming: 2 bases; junction bases outside the gene matches: 30. There are 23 residues in the CDR3. The germline V gene has CDR1 LGHDT and CDR2 YNNKEL (reference sequence). CDR3 sequence (DNA): TGTGCCAGCAGCCTACGCCCGGGACAGGGCCTTAAGCGGACTGCTCGGCCCCCCTACGAGCAGTACTTC. Amino acid sequence: CASSLRPGQGLKRTARPPYEQYF.

The chain carries TRBV7-8 and TRBJ2-7; D ambiguous. The CDR3 totals 15 residues. Trimming left V 5 bases short and J 2 bases short, with 16 bases between. The germline V gene has CDR1 SGHVS and CDR2 FQNEAQ. In DNA form, the CDR3 reads TGTGCCAGCAGCCCAGGCGCGCAGGAAACCTACGAGCAGTACTTC. Its translation: CASSPGAQETYEQYF.

This chain links TRBV5-5 with TRBJ1-4, with a possible D match to TRBD1 (5 bases). CDR3 length: 15 amino acids. Germline V gene data show CDR1 as SGHKS and CDR2 as YYEKEE (reference sequence). Trimming removed 6 bases at V and 0 bases at J, with 12 bases between. The CDR3 spells CASTSQGATNEKLFF. The DNA of the CDR3 is TGTGCCAGCACCTCCCAGGGCGCAACTAATGAAAAACTGTTTTTT.

The chain is built from TRBV2 and TRBJ2-6, with TRBD1 identical over 10 bases. The germline V gene has CDR1 SNHLY and CDR2 FYNNEI. The V segment lost 6 bases and the J segment 2 bases; nucleotides outside the gene matches: 4. This CDR3 comprises 16 residues. CDR3 coding DNA: TGTGCCAGCAGCGGGACAGGGGACCCTGGGGCCAACGTCCTGACTTTC. It encodes CASSGTGDPGANVLTF.

This clone occurred once. This rearrangement joins TRBV7-2 to TRBJ2-7; D not resolved. Germline CDR1 SGHTA, CDR2 FQGNSA. V was shortened by 1 base and J by 2 bases, with 12 bases between the two germline ends. The CDR3 has 15 residues. This CDR3 is CASSLVRQSTYEQYF. CDR3 DNA: TGTGCCAGCAGCTTAGTGAGGCAGAGCACCTACGAGCAGTACTTC.

The chain carries TRBV7-9 and TRBJ2-7, with D tentatively TRBD2 (5 bases). The CDR3 runs 14 residues. CDR1 and CDR2 (germline): SEHNR, FQNEAQ (reference sequence). Trimming pared 2 bases from V and 6 bases from J, leaving 14 bases between. The CDR3 loop reads CASSLPPGEPEQYF. The DNA of the CDR3 is TGTGCCAGCAGCTTACCCCCTGGGGAGCCCGAGCAGTACTTC.

The chain combines TRBV6-5 with TRBJ2-1; D gene ambiguous. The CDR3 has 13 amino acids. V was clipped by 8 bases and J by 1 base, with 9 bases between them. Per the germline V gene, CDR1 is MNHEY and CDR2 is SVGAGI. This chain's CDR3 is CASAQVSYNEQFF. CDR3 nucleotide sequence: TGTGCCAGCGCGCAGGTTTCCTACAATGAGCAGTTCTTC.

V gene TRBV7-2 combines with J gene TRBJ2-7; tentative D call: TRBD2 (6 bases). Per germline, CDR1 SGHTA and CDR2 FQGNSA. Trimming removed 5 bases from V and 6 bases from J, with 14 bases in between. This CDR3 is 13 amino acids long. The CDR3 here is CASSGGIRGEQYF. The DNA for the CDR3 is TGTGCCAGCAGCGGCGGGATACGTGGCGAGCAGTACTTC.

This clone showed up just a few times. The chain employs TRBV4-3 and TRBJ1-6; a possible D gene is TRBD1 (5 bases). Germline CDR1 is LGHNA and CDR2 is YSLEER. The CDR3 extends over 13 amino acids. Trimming stripped 4 bases from V and 7 bases from J, with 8 bases between. The CDR3 here is CASSLRQNSPLHF. The CDR3 coding sequence is TGCGCCAGCAGCCTAAGACAGAATTCACCCCTCCACTTT.

This chain joins TRBV2 and TRBJ2-1, with 12 bases identical to TRBD2. CDR3 length equals 16 residues. Germline-derived CDR1 and CDR2 are SNHLY and FYNNEI. Trimming took 6 bases from V and 9 from J; bases not matched to a gene: 12. The CDR3 DNA sequence: TGTGCCAGCAGCATTTCGACTAGCGGGGGAGGGGGTGAGCAGTTCTTC. This translates into CASSISTSGGGGEQFF.

The J gene is TRBJ1-2, the V gene TRBV5-4; D gene uncertain. The CDR3 is 13 amino acids. Germline values: CDR1 SGHNT, CDR2 YYREEE (reference sequence). V lost 0 bases and J 5 bases, leaving 8 bases between the germline ends. DNA of the CDR3: TGTGCCAGCAGCTTGGAGAGGGAGTATGGCTACACCTTC. Encoded protein: CASSLEREYGYTF.

The genes are TRBV19 and TRBJ1-5; D is unclear. CDR1 and CDR2 from the germline V gene are LNHDA and SQIVND (reference sequence). This CDR3 region has 16 residues. Trimming took 2 bases from V and 4 from J, leaving 15 bases between them. The CDR3 protein is CASSIQAGVRNQPQHF. As DNA, the CDR3 is TGTGCCAGTAGTATACAGGCAGGCGTTAGAAATCAGCCCCAGCATTTT.

J is TRBJ1-2 and V is TRBV4-1, with D tentatively TRBD1 (5 bases). The CDR3 loop spans 16 amino acids. Trimming took off 1 base at V and 4 bases at J, with 16 bases between the two ends. CDR1 and CDR2 from the germline V gene are MGHRA and YSYEKL. The chain's CDR3 is CASSQGGSRSPYGYTF. In DNA, the CDR3 is TGCGCCAGCAGCCAAGGGGGCAGTCGATCTCCCTATGGCTACACCTTC.